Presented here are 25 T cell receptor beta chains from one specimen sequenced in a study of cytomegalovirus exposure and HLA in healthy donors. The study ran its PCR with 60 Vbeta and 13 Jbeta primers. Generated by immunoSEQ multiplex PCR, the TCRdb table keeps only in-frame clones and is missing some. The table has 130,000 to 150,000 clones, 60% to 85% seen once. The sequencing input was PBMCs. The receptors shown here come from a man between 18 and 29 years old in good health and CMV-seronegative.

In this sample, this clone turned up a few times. DNA for the CDR3: TGTGCCATCAGTGAGTCCTGGAGACAAACCGGGACTACCAAGTTTAAGACCCAGTACTTC. This encodes CAISESWRQTGTTKFKTQYF. The V gene is TRBV10-3, the J gene TRBJ2-5; 7 nucleotides agree with TRBD2. Germline CDR1 and CDR2: ENHRY and SYGVKD. Losses at the gene ends were 0 bases for V and 6 bases for J; bases not matched to a gene: 22. This CDR3 region has 20 residues.

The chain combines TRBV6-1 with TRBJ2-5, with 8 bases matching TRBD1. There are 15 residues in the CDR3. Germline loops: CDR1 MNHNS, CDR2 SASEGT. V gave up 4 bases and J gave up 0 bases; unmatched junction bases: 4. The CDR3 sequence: CASSARTGNQETQYF. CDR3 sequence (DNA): TGTGCCAGCAGTGCCCGGACAGGGAACCAAGAGACCCAGTACTTC.

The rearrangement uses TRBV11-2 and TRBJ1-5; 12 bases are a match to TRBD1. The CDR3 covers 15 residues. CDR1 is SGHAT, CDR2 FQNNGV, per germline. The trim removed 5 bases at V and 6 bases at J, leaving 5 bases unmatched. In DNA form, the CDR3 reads TGTGCCAGCAGCCCGGGACAGGGGGCAAGTCAGCCCCAGCATTTT. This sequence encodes CASSPGQGASQPQHF.

The CDR3, as DNA: TGTGCCAGCTCACCACCCGATAGACAGGGGGAAAACATTCAGTACTTC. It is translated as CASSPPDRQGENIQYF. This chain joins TRBV18 and TRBJ2-4; 9 nucleotides match TRBD1. From germline, CDR1 is KGHSH and CDR2 LQKENI. CDR3 length: 16 amino acids. J gave up 5 bases and V 0 bases, and 5 bases lay outside the gene matches. The full variable domain, rest sourced from reference TRBV18 and TRBJ2-4, is NAGVMQNPRHLVRRRGQEARLRCSPMKGHSHVYWYRQLPEEGLKFMVYLQKENIIDESGMPKERFSAEFPKEGPSILRIQQVVRGDSAAYFCASSPPDRQGENIQYFGAGTRLSVL.

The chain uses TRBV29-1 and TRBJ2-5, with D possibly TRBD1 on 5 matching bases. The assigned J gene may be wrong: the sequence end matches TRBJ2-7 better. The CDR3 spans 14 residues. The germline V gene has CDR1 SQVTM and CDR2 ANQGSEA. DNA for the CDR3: TGCAGCGTTTCTCCCCTCGACAGCACCTACGAGCAGTACTTC. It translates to CSVSPLDSTYEQYF.

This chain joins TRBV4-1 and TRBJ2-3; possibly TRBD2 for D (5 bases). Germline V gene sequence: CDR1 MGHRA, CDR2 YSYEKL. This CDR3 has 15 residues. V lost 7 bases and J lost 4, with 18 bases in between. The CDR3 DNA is TGCGCCAGCAAACCCGGAGGCTTGGCCGCAGATACGCAGTATTTT. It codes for CASKPGGLAADTQYF.

This CDR3 reads CASSPWGGLAEAFF. The CDR3 DNA follows: TGTGCCAGCAGCCCCTGGGGGGGGCTCGCTGAAGCTTTCTTT. The chain uses TRBV5-8 and TRBJ1-1; tentatively, D is TRBD1 (6 bases). Germline values: CDR1 SGHTS, CDR2 YDEGEE. This CDR3 comprises 14 residues. The germline V and J ends were trimmed by 4 bases and 6 bases, with 16 bases remaining between them.

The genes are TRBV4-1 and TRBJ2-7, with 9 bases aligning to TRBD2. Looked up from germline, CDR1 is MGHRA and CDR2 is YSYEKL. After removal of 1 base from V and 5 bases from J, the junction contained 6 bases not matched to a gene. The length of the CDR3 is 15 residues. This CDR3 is CASSQVFSGRNEQYF. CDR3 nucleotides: TGCGCCAGCAGCCAAGTCTTCAGCGGGAGGAACGAGCAGTACTTC.

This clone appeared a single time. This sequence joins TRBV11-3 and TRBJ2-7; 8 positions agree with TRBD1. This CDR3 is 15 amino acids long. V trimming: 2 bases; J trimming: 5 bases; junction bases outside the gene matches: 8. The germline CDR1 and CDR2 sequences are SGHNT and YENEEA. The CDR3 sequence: CASSLLRTGSHEQYF. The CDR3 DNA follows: TGTGCCAGCAGCTTATTGAGGACAGGGAGCCACGAGCAGTACTTC.

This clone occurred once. The CDR3, as DNA: TGTGCCAGTAGTATAGTGGCGGGACCTAGCACAGATACGCAGTATTTT. Its protein product is CASSIVAGPSTDTQYF. The chain employs TRBV19 and TRBJ2-3; D may be TRBD2 (6 bases). This CDR3 spans 16 amino acids. CDR1 LNHDA and CDR2 SQIVND come from the germline V gene (reference sequence). V dropped 1 base and J dropped 0 bases, with 11 bases sitting between them. Combining the CDR3 with reference TRBV19 and TRBJ2-3 gives the whole variable domain DGGITQSPKYLFRKEGQNVTLSCEQNLNHDAMYWYRQDPGQGLRLIYYSQIVNDFQKGDIAEGYSVSREKKESFPLTVTSAQKNPTAFYLCASSIVAGPSTDTQYFGPGTRLTVL.

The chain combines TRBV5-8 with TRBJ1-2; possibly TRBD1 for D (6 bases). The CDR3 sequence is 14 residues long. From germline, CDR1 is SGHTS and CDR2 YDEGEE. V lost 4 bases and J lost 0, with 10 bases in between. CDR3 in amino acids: CASSLDRTNYGYTF. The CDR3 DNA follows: TGTGCCAGCAGCCTAGACAGGACTAACTATGGCTACACCTTC. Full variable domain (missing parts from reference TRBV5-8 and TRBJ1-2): EAGVTQSPTHLIKTRGQQATLRCSPISGHTSVYWYQQALGLGLQFLLWYDEGEERNRGNFPPRFSGRQFPNYSSELNVNALELEDSALYLCASSLDRTNYGYTFGSGTRLTVV.

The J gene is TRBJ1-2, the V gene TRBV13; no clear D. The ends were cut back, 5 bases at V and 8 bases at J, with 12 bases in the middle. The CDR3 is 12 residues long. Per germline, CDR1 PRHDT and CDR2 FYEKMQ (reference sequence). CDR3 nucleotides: TGTGCCAGCAGCCCCAGAGCGGACGGCTACACCTTC. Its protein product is CASSPRADGYTF.

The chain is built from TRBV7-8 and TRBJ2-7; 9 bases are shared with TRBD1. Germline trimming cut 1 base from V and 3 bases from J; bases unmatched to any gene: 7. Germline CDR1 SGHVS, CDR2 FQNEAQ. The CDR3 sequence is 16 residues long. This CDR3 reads CASSLVPGQGDYEQYF. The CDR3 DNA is TGTGCCAGCAGCTTAGTCCCGGGACAGGGAGACTACGAGCAGTACTTC.

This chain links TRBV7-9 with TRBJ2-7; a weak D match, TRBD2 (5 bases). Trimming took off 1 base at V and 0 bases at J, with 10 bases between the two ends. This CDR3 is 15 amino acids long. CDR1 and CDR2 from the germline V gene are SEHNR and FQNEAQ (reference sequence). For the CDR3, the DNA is TGTGCCAGCAGCTTAGTCGGGGTCCACTCCTACGAGCAGTACTTC. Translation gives CASSLVGVHSYEQYF. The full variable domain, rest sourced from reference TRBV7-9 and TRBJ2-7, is DTGVSQNPRHKITKRGQNVTFRCDPISEHNRLYWYRQTLGQGPEFLTYFQNEAQLEKSRLLSDRFSAERPKGSFSTLEIQRTEQGDSAMYLCASSLVGVHSYEQYFGPGTRLTVT.

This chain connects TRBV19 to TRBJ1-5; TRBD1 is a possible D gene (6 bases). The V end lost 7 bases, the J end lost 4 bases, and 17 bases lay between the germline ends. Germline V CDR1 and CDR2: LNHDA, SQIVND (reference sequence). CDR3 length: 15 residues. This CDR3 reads CASTAGATINQPQHF. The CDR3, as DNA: TGTGCCAGTACAGCAGGGGCGACCATAAATCAGCCCCAGCATTTT.

This CDR3 reads CASSHRQGGSYEQYF. For the CDR3, the DNA is TGTGCCAGCAGTCATAGACAGGGGGGCTCCTACGAGCAGTACTTC. The chain combines TRBV27 with TRBJ2-5; TRBD1 aligns across 9 bases. Near its end, the DNA agrees better with TRBJ2-7, so the J call may be wrong. Germline values: CDR1 MNHEY, CDR2 SMNVEV (reference sequence). CDR3 size: 15 residues.

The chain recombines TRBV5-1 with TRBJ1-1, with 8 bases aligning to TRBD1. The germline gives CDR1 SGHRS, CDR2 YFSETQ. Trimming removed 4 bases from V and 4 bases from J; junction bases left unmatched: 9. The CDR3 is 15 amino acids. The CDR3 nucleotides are TGCGCCAGCAGCAAAGGGGGACAGGTCATCACTGAAGCTTTCTTT. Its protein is CASSKGGQVITEAFF.

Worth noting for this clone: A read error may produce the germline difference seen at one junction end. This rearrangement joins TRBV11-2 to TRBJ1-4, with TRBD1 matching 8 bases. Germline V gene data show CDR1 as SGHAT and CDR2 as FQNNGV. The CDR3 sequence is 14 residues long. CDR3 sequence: CASSPGAGGERLFF. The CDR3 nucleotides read TGTGCCAGCAGCCCTGGCGCAGGGGGCGAAAGACTGTTTTTT.

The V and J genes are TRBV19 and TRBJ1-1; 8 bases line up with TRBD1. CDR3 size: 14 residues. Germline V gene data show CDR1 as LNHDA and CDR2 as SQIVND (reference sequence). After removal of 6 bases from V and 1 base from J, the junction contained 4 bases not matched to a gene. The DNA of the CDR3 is TGTGCCAGTAGAACAGGGGGATGGAACACTGAAGCTTTCTTT. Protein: CASRTGGWNTEAFF.

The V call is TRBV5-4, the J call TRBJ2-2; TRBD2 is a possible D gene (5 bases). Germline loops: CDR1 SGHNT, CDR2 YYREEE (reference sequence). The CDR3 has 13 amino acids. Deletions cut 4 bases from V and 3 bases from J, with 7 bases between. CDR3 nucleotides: TGTGCCAGCAGCCCGGACTACACCGGGGAGCTGTTTTTT. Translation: CASSPDYTGELFF.

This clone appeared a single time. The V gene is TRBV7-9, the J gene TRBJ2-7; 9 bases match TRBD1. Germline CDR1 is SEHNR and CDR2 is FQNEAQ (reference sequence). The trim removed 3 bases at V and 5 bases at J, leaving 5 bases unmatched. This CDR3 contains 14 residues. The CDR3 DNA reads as TGTGCCAGCAGCTTGACAGGGGGTATGCACGAGCAGTACTTC. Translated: CASSLTGGMHEQYF.

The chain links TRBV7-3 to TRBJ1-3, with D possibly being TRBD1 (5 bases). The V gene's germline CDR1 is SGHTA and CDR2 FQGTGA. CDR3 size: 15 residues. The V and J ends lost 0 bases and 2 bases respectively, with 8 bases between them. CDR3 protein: CASSLTSGAGNTIYF. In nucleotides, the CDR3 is TGTGCCAGCAGCTTAACTTCGGGGGCTGGAAACACCATATATTTT.

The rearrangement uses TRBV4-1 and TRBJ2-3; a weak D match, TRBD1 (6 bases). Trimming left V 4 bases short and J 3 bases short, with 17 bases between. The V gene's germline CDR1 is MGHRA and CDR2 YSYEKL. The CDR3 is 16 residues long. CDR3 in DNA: TGCGCCAGCAGCCCGTACCCAGGACAGCCGACAGATACGCAGTATTTT. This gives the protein CASSPYPGQPTDTQYF.

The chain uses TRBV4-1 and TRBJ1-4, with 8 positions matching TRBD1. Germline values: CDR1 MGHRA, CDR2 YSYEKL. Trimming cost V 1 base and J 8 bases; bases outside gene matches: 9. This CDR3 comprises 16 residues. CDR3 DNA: TGCGCCAGCAGCCAAGGCCTCCGGCAGGGGGCGGAAAAACTGTTTTTT. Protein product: CASSQGLRQGAEKLFF.

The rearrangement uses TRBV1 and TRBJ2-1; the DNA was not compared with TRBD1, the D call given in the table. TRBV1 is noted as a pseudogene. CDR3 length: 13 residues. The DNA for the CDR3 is TGCACCGGACCGGGACAGGGGTTTGGTGAGCAGTTCTTC. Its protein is CTGPGQGFGEQFF.